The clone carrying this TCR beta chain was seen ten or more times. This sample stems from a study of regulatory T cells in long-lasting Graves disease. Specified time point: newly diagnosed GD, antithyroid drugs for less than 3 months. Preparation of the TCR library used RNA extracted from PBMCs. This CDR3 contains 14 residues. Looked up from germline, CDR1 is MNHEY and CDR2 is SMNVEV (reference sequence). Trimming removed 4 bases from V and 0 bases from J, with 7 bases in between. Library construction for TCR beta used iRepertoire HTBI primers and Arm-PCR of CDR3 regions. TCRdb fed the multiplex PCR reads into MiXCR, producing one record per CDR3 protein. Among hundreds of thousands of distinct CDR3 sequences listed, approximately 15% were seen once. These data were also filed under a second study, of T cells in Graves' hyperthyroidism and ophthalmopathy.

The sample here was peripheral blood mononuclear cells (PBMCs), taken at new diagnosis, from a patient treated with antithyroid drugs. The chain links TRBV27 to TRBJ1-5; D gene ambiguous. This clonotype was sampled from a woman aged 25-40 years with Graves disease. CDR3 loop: CASSSLDSNQPQHF. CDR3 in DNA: TGTGCCAGCAGTTCCCTGGATAGCAATCAGCCCCAGCATTTT.